This entry features one TCR beta chain sequence. This entry belongs to a study of identical twins. Via MiXCR, TCRdb re-called the 5' RACE reads, giving one row per CDR3 protein. The sample holds 600,000 to 800,000 distinct CDR3 sequences, 20% to 25% seen once. In germline, CDR1 is ENHRY, CDR2 SYGVKD. This CDR3 is 12 amino acids long. Trimming took 10 bases from V and 1 from J, leaving 10 bases between them. These data also featured in a second study, about T cells expressing NK-cell markers. That paper states: These same clonotypes (in a handful of donors) also led the CD3+CD56-NKG2C+ fraction. It remained uncertain whether the expanded NKG2C+ T cell clones were specific for HCMV antigens.

Sequenced sample: PBMCs. The chain carries TRBV10-3 and TRBJ2-5, with D tentatively TRBD1 (6 bases). This clonotype originated in a woman between 18 and 29 years old in good health. In DNA form, the CDR3 reads TGTGCCACAGGGGCAAGCCAAGAGACCCAGTACTTC. This gives the protein CATGASQETQYF.